These T cell receptor beta chains were read from a single sample in a study of shared clonotypes between healthy human individuals. TCRdb's table, derived via immunoSEQ multiplex PCR, lists solely in-frame clones and lacks some. The sample lists over 2 million clones, less than 95% occurring once. Source material: naive CD8+ T cells sorted from blood. These receptors were taken from a man in his late teens or twenties in good health. CDR3s include the opening cysteine and the closing phenylalanine or tryptophan. A D gene is named only where the DNA matches it firmly. Clone size, where shown, is once, few, many, or a class for clones that have expanded.

clone_size j_call d_call v_call cdr3_nt cdr3_aa
NA TRBJ1-1 NA TRBV7-8 TGTGCCAGCAGCCTTAGGACGGATCCCACTGAAGCTTTCTTT CASSLRTDPTEAFF
NA TRBJ2-7 NA TRBV19 TGTGCCAGTAGTATGGGGCCTGGGACCTACGAGCAGTACTTC CASSMGPGTYEQYF
few TRBJ1-1 NA TRBV18 TGTGCCAGCTCACTCTCGTCGAACACTGAAGCTTTCTTT CASSLSSNTEAFF
NA TRBJ1-1 NA TRBV7-9 TGTGCCAGCAGCTTAGTGTTCACTGAAGCTTTCTTT CASSLVFTEAFF
NA TRBJ2-7 TRBD1 TRBV29-1 TGCAGCATTAGGGCGGGACAGGGGCTACCACCGAGGGCATACGAGCAGTACTTC CSIRAGQGLPPRAYEQYF
once TRBJ1-5 NA TRBV6-5 TGTGCCAGCAGTTACCGTGGGGGAGGTCAGCCCCAGCATTTT CASSYRGGGQPQHF
NA TRBJ1-1 NA TRBV5-6 TGTGCCAGCAGCTTGGGACTCCTTGGGACCACTGAAGCTTTCTTT CASSLGLLGTTEAFF
NA TRBJ1-2 TRBD1 TRBV28 TGTGCCAGCAGTTTCCCCCGACAGGGGGCGGATGTGGGCTACACCTTC CASSFPRQGADVGYTF
NA TRBJ2-5 NA TRBV11-2 TGTGCCAGCAGCGTGGACACCCAAGAGACCCAGTACTTC CASSVDTQETQYF
NA TRBJ2-7 NA TRBV5-1 TGCGCCAGCAGCCCGTATCTAACAGGGGGGGATTACGAGCAGTACTTC CASSPYLTGGDYEQYF
NA TRBJ1-2 NA TRBV29-1 TGCAGCGTTGTAATTAGAGAGAACTATGGCTACACCTTC CSVVIRENYGYTF
once TRBJ1-1 NA TRBV13 TGTGCCAGCACGAGGTACTCTGCGGGCGCTTTCTTT CASTRYSAGAFF
NA TRBJ1-4 NA TRBV7-8 TGTGCCAGCAGCTGGGACCTGGGGCCCGGGACGGCCAATGAAAAACTGTTTTTT CASSWDLGPGTANEKLFF
NA TRBJ2-7 NA TRBV13 TGTGCCAGCGCCAACAGGGGAGGAGGAACCTACGAGCAGTACTTC CASANRGGGTYEQYF
NA TRBJ1-1 NA TRBV5-4 TGTGCCAGCAGGGACGGGGGACGGAACACTGAAGCTTTCTTT CASRDGGRNTEAFF